These 10 T cell receptor beta chains were all obtained from the same sample, sequenced in a study of regulatory T cells in long-lasting Graves disease. Building the TCR beta libraries relied on iRepertoire HTBI primers, and CDR3 regions underwent Arm-PCR. A single record per CDR3 protein comes from TCRdb applying MiXCR to the multiplex PCR reads. The sample yields fewer than 450,000 distinct CDR3 sequences, 23% seen once. Time point specified: persistent/refractory GD, antithyroid drugs over 5 years with positive TRAb. Isolated PBMC RNA provided the starting material for the TCR library. The sequenced sample was peripheral blood mononuclear cells (PBMCs), obtained when the disease was refractory, from a patient treated with antithyroid drugs. These receptors were taken from a female donor with Graves disease.

This clonotype was found many times. This chain joins TRBV6-1 and TRBJ2-7; 7 nucleotides line up with TRBD1. The germline V gene has CDR1 MNHNS and CDR2 SASEGT. J was trimmed by 2 bases and V by 7 bases; bases with no gene match: 14. The CDR3 runs 16 residues. The CDR3 reads CASTSVFGTAPYEQYF. For the CDR3, the DNA is TGTGCCAGCACCTCGGTTTTCGGGACAGCCCCCTACGAGCAGTACTTC.

V is TRBV20-1 and J is TRBJ1-5, with 7 nucleotides matching TRBD1. The CDR3 loop spans 19 amino acids. The V segment lost 0 bases and the J segment 0 bases; nucleotides outside the gene matches: 14. From germline, CDR1 is DFQATT and CDR2 SNEGSKA (reference sequence). The CDR3 DNA follows: TGCAGTGCTAGAGACTCGTACTTCAGGGGGAGAAATAGCAATCAGCCCCAGCATTTT. It yields the protein CSARDSYFRGRNSNQPQHF.

This chain joins TRBV12-3 or TRBV12-4 and TRBJ2-1; 7 bases are a match to TRBD2. This CDR3 region has 15 residues. Losses at the gene ends were 3 bases for V and 1 base for J; bases not matched to a gene: 3. CDR3: CASSFGRESYNEQFF. CDR3 bases: TGTGCCAGCAGTTTTGGGCGGGAGTCCTACAATGAGCAGTTCTTC.

There are many counts of this clonotype. CDR3 region: CAINSAQAWETQYF. The CDR3 DNA follows: TGTGCCATCAACTCCGCTCAGGCTTGGGAGACCCAGTACTTC. The rearrangement links TRBV10-3 to TRBJ2-5; D unresolved. This CDR3 spans 14 amino acids. Germline values: CDR1 ENHRY, CDR2 SYGVKD. Trimming removed 7 bases at V and 5 bases at J, with 17 bases between.

In its sample, this clonotype was seen a few times. The chain couples TRBV20-1 to TRBJ2-7, with 8 bases fitting TRBD2. The CDR3 length is 13 residues. Germline CDR1 and CDR2: DFQATT and SNEGSKA (reference sequence). V shed 5 bases and J 3 bases; nucleotides not matched to a gene: 6. CDR3: CSAEGLGIYEQYF. In nucleotides, the CDR3 is TGCAGTGCTGAGGGACTAGGAATCTACGAGCAGTACTTC.

This clonotype occurred many times. This chain uses TRBV2 with TRBJ2-5; D uncertain. This CDR3 is 13 amino acids long. V was pared by 2 bases and J by 3 bases, with 7 bases between. Germline V CDR1 and CDR2: SNHLY, FYNNEI. Here the CDR3 reads CASSEHREETQYF. As DNA, the CDR3 is TGTGCCAGCAGTGAACATAGGGAAGAGACCCAGTACTTC.

In its sample, this clonotype was seen a few times. The V gene is TRBV11-2, the J gene TRBJ2-5, with no clear D. The ends were cut back, 4 bases at V and 5 bases at J, with 17 bases in the middle. The CDR3 runs to 15 residues. CDR1 is SGHAT and CDR2 is FQNNGV in the germline V gene. This CDR3 reads CASSSTGPPSETQYF. The CDR3, as DNA: TGTGCCAGCAGCTCTACGGGCCCACCTTCGGAGACCCAGTACTTC.

At least ten counts were recorded for this clonotype. This sequence joins TRBV28 and TRBJ2-2; tentatively, D is TRBD1 (6 bases). This CDR3 region has 15 residues. Trimming stripped 3 bases from V and 4 bases from J, with 12 bases between. CDR1 MDHEN and CDR2 SYDVKM come from the germline V gene. Here the CDR3 DNA reads TGTGCCAGCAGTTTCTGGGACACGCTCACCGGGGAGCTGTTTTTT. Its translation: CASSFWDTLTGELFF. The full variable domain, its missing parts supplied by reference TRBV28 and TRBJ2-2, is DVKVTQSSRYLVKRTGEKVFLECVQDMDHENMFWYRQDPGLGLRLIYFSYDVKMKEKGDIPEGYSVSREKKERFSLILESASTNQTSMYLCASSFWDTLTGELFFGEGSRLTVL.

The chain uses TRBV2 and TRBJ2-1; no firm D call. The V end lost 6 bases, the J end lost 8 bases, and 17 bases lay between the germline ends. Germline V gene sequence: CDR1 SNHLY, CDR2 FYNNEI. This CDR3 spans 14 amino acids. The DNA for the CDR3 is TGTGCCAGCAGCGTAACCCCCTTGAGCGATGAGCAGTTCTTC. Protein product: CASSVTPLSDEQFF.

The V gene is TRBV24-1, the J gene TRBJ2-2; 7 bases fit TRBD2. This CDR3 spans 16 amino acids. The ends lost 4 bases at V and 1 base at J; junction bases unmatched: 5. The germline CDR1 and CDR2 sequences are KGHDR and SFDVKD. CDR3 residues: CATSESAGENTGELFF. In DNA, the CDR3 is TGTGCCACCAGTGAATCGGCGGGGGAGAACACCGGGGAGCTGTTTTTT.